This passage covers 17 T cell receptor beta chains from one sample sequenced in a study of technical replicates of blood from a few donors. Using immunoSEQ multiplex PCR, the repertoire was profiled, and TCRdb retains in-frame clones only, with some absent. The sample yields around 71,000 clones, around 90% seen once. Sequenced: T cells isolated from PBMCs. The receptors were gathered from a human donor in good health.

V and J are TRBV2 and TRBJ2-1; 13 positions match TRBD2. The CDR3 extends over 17 amino acids. Losses at the gene ends were 5 bases for V and 12 bases for J; bases not matched to a gene: 16. Germline V lookup: CDR1 SNHLY, CDR2 FYNNEI. DNA for the CDR3: TGTGCCAGCAGTCTACTTCTTACTAGCGGGAGGGCACTTGGGCAGTTCTTC. Encoded protein: CASSLLLTSGRALGQFF.

This chain uses TRBV9 with TRBJ2-7; 11 nucleotides line up with TRBD2. This CDR3 spans 19 amino acids. Germline loops: CDR1 SGDLS, CDR2 YYNGEE. Trimming took 0 bases from V and 2 from J; bases not matched to a gene: 13. The CDR3 spells CASSVGSSTSGATPYEQYF. The CDR3 DNA follows: TGTGCCAGCAGCGTAGGCTCCTCGACTAGCGGGGCCACTCCCTACGAGCAGTACTTC.

This clone was detected only once. The V gene is TRBV19, the J gene TRBJ2-3; D may be TRBD2 (6 bases). V was clipped by 7 bases and J by 2 bases, with 16 bases between them. Per germline, CDR1 LNHDA and CDR2 SQIVND (reference sequence). The CDR3 has 15 residues. CDR3 sequence: CASTGQPGATDTQYF. In nucleotides, the CDR3 is TGTGCCAGTACGGGCCAGCCGGGAGCCACAGATACGCAGTATTTT.

The V call is TRBV6-6, the J call TRBJ2-7; D is ambiguous. CDR1 MNHNY and CDR2 SVGAGI come from the germline V gene (reference sequence). The CDR3 extends over 13 amino acids. Deletions cut 3 bases from V and 1 base from J, with 7 bases between. CDR3: CASSYPSSYEQYF. The CDR3 nucleotides read TGTGCCAGCAGTTATCCGTCTTCCTACGAGCAGTACTTC.

The J gene is TRBJ2-7, the V gene TRBV6-1; D remains ambiguous. The CDR3 has 13 amino acids. Between the trimmed V and J ends, which lost 7 bases and 0 bases, there was a span of 10 bases. Germline loops: CDR1 MNHNS, CDR2 SASEGT. CDR3 amino acids: CASIPPSSYEQYF. CDR3 DNA sequence: TGTGCCAGCATCCCACCGAGCTCCTACGAGCAGTACTTC.

This clone was observed a single time. V and J are TRBV6-5 and TRBJ1-1; a possible D gene is TRBD1 (6 bases). The V and J ends lost 9 bases and 0 bases respectively, with 11 bases between them. The CDR3 extends over 13 amino acids. The germline CDR1 and CDR2 sequences are MNHEY and SVGAGI. The CDR3 coding sequence is TGTGCCAGTAGTAGGGGGTTGAACACTGAAGCTTTCTTT. Its translation is CASSRGLNTEAFF.

The V call is TRBV9, the J call TRBJ1-2; D possibly corresponds to TRBD1 (5 bases). Between the trimmed V and J ends, which lost 0 bases and 8 bases, there was a span of 11 bases. The germline V gene has CDR1 SGDLS and CDR2 YYNGEE. The CDR3 is 13 residues long. CDR3 DNA: TGTGCCAGCAGCGTAGCTACAGGATGGGGCTACACCTTC. It specifies CASSVATGWGYTF.

The J gene is TRBJ1-4, the V gene TRBV25-1, with no clear D. The germline V and J ends were trimmed by 4 bases and 8 bases, with 14 bases remaining between them. The CDR3 runs 14 residues. The germline V gene has CDR1 MGHDK and CDR2 SYGVNS. The CDR3 coding sequence is TGTGCCAGCAGTGCCTTAGAAAGAGGGGAAAAACTGTTTTTT. Amino acid sequence: CASSALERGEKLFF.

In its sample, this clone was seen once. The chain links TRBV7-9 to TRBJ2-2, with D hard to call. CDR1 is SEHNR, CDR2 FQNEAQ, per germline (reference sequence). The CDR3 covers 13 residues. The V gene lost 5 bases and the J gene lost 4 bases, with 8 bases spanning the gap. CDR3 in amino acids: CASSTSFTGELFF. CDR3 bases: TGTGCCAGCAGCACGAGCTTCACCGGGGAGCTGTTTTTT. The whole variable domain, filled in from reference TRBV7-9 and TRBJ2-2, reads DTGVSQNPRHKITKRGQNVTFRCDPISEHNRLYWYRQTLGQGPEFLTYFQNEAQLEKSRLLSDRFSAERPKGSFSTLEIQRTEQGDSAMYLCASSTSFTGELFFGEGSRLTVL.

The rearrangement uses TRBV5-5 and TRBJ2-7, with 7 bases lining up with TRBD1. J lost 3 bases, V lost 2 bases, and 5 bases had no gene match. From germline, CDR1 is SGHKS and CDR2 YYEKEE (reference sequence). The CDR3 runs to 14 residues. CDR3 residues: CASSFGTDRYEQYF. The DNA of the CDR3 is TGTGCCAGCAGCTTCGGGACAGACCGCTACGAGCAGTACTTC.

This chain joins TRBV5-1 and TRBJ2-1, with a tentative D call TRBD1 (5 bases). The CDR3 sequence is 13 residues long. With 2 bases removed from V and 4 bases from J, the gap between germline ends came to 7 bases. Germline V gives CDR1 SGHRS, CDR2 YFSETQ. The CDR3 reads CASSFRTYNEQFF. The CDR3 nucleotides are TGCGCCAGCAGCTTTAGGACATACAATGAGCAGTTCTTC.

The chain links TRBV21-1 to TRBJ1-1. TRBV21-1 is a listed pseudogene. The CDR3 is made up of 14 amino acids. The CDR3 sequence is CASSKGSGRAEAFF. In DNA, the CDR3 is TGTGCCAGCAGCAAAGGGTCCGGGAGGGCTGAAGCTTTCTTT.

V is TRBV27 and J is TRBJ2-3; D uncertain. Germline V gene lookup returns CDR1 MNHEY and CDR2 SMNVEV (reference sequence). V lost 7 bases, J lost 0 bases, and 11 bases lay in between. There are 14 residues in the CDR3. The CDR3 loop reads CASIGGSSTDTQYF. The DNA for the CDR3 is TGTGCCAGCATTGGCGGTTCTAGCACAGATACGCAGTATTTT.

CDR3 in amino acids: CASSEQGFNEKLFF. CDR3 nucleotide sequence: TGCGCCAGCAGTGAACAGGGGTTCAATGAAAAACTGTTTTTT. The rearrangement joins TRBV4-1 to TRBJ1-4; 7 bases are a match to TRBD1. Germline V gene sequence: CDR1 MGHRA, CDR2 YSYEKL. This CDR3 spans 14 amino acids. V was clipped by 6 bases and J by 5 bases; unmatched bases: 6.

V usage is TRBV28 and J usage is TRBJ2-7; 10 positions match TRBD2. Germline trimming cut 3 bases from V and 5 bases from J; bases unmatched to any gene: 7. CDR1 and CDR2 (germline): MDHEN, SYDVKM. The CDR3 spans 15 residues. CDR3 in DNA: TGTGCCAGCAGTTTTATCACTAGCGGGAACCACGAGCAGTACTTC. As protein: CASSFITSGNHEQYF.

V gene TRBV2 combines with J gene TRBJ2-7, with TRBD2 identical over 9 bases. Germline CDR1 and CDR2: SNHLY and FYNNEI. With V trimmed by 2 bases and J by 5 bases, 13 bases remained unmatched. CDR3 length: 17 residues. The CDR3 loop is CASSEYSPLAGRHEQYF. The CDR3 DNA follows: TGTGCCAGCAGTGAATACTCCCCTCTAGCGGGAAGGCACGAGCAGTACTTC. Complete variable domain (other parts from reference TRBV2 and TRBJ2-7): EPEVTQTPSHQVTQMGQEVILRCVPISNHLYFYWYRQILGQKVEFLVSFYNNEISEKSEIFDDQFSVERPDGSNFTLKIRSTKLEDSAMYFCASSEYSPLAGRHEQYFGPGTRLTVT.

The rearrangement uses TRBV18 and TRBJ1-5; 9 nucleotides agree with TRBD1. CDR1 is KGHSH, CDR2 LQKENI, per germline. Trimming at V came to 5 bases and at J to 8 bases, leaving 10 bases not matched to a gene. The CDR3 is 15 amino acids. Here the CDR3 DNA reads TGTGCCAGCTCATTGGGACAGGGCAACGGAAAGCCCCAGCATTTT. Protein product: CASSLGQGNGKPQHF.